Listed below are T cell receptor beta chains from one sample, sequenced in a study of blood T cells in healthy people across ages. TCRdb independently ran MiXCR on the 5' RACE reads; one entry per CDR3 protein. Among 1.5 million to 2 million distinct CDR3 sequences listed, about 30% were seen once. The sample consisted of blood. Every receptor here comes from a woman in her twenties or thirties in good health. CDR3s include the opening cysteine and the closing phenylalanine or tryptophan.

V gene: TRBV5-1
CDR3 protein: CASSPAISGTDTQYF

V gene: TRBV29-1
CDR3 protein: CSAYKGLEQYF

V gene: TRBV20-1
CDR3 protein: CSAQGGVNYGYTF

V gene: TRBV9
CDR3 protein: CASSVVRGFSEAFF

V gene: TRBV6-5
CDR3 protein: CASSYRRDTGELFF

V gene: TRBV20-1
CDR3 protein: CSARDRTYYGYTF

V gene: TRBV5-6
CDR3 protein: CASSLGGTAPPQHF

V gene: TRBV7-2
CDR3 protein: CTSSPPGAGAETQYF

V gene: TRBV11-2
CDR3 protein: CASSSTGGAAETQYF

V gene: TRBV4-3
CDR3 protein: CASSPLVDSYEQYF

V gene: TRBV5-4
CDR3 protein: CASSPNGGTEEKLFF

V gene: TRBV11-2
CDR3 protein: CASSSERTGAEAFF

V gene: TRBV6-5
CDR3 protein: CASCLGDEQYF

V gene: TRBV27
CDR3 protein: CASSSLHNTEAFF

V gene: TRBV12-3/TRBV12-4
CDR3 protein: CASSRQQSTYNEQFF

V gene: TRBV6-6
CDR3 protein: CASSYSFQENTEAFF

V gene: TRBV27
CDR3 protein: CASRGGRGRNEQFF

V gene: TRBV7-9
CDR3 protein: CASSLPSEWEQFF

V gene: TRBV5-5
CDR3 protein: CASSSLAGETQYF

V gene: TRBV4-1
CDR3 protein: CASSPHPSGTFNYGYTF

V gene: TRBV19
CDR3 protein: CASFPARESADGYTF

V gene: TRBV20-1
CDR3 protein: CSARRREVGTEAFF

V gene: TRBV7-2
CDR3 protein: CASSLDGAGSYEQYF

V gene: TRBV7-9
CDR3 protein: CASSPEVYQYF

V gene: TRBV29-1
CDR3 protein: CSVEGREETQYF

V gene: TRBV18
CDR3 protein: CASSPRVADEETQYF

V gene: TRBV6-6
CDR3 protein: CASRDGDRGYEQYF

V gene: TRBV9
CDR3 protein: CASSVDPSGYNEQFF

V gene: TRBV4-3
CDR3 protein: CASSQDLGLSVGNEQFF

V gene: TRBV28
CDR3 protein: CASSFWLALPDTQYF

V gene: TRBV5-1
CDR3 protein: CASSSTGLAHGEKLFF

V gene: TRBV3-1
CDR3 protein: CASTLRVSGANVLTF

V gene: TRBV5-1
CDR3 protein: CASSLTGVSLWAFF